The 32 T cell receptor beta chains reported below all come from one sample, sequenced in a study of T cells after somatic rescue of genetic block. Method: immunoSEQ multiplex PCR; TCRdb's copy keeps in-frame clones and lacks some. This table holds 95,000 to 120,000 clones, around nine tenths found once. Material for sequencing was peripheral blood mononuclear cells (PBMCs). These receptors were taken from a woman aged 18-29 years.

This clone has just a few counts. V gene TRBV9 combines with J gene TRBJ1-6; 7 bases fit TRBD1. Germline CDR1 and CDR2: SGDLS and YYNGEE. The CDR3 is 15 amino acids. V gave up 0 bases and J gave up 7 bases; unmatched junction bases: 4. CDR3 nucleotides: TGTGCCAGCAGCGTAGAGCAGGGGGGAAATTCACCCCTCCACTTT. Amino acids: CASSVEQGGNSPLHF.

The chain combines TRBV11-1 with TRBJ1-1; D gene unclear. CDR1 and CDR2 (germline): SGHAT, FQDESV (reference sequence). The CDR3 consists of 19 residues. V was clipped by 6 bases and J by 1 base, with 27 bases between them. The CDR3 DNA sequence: TGTGCCAGCAGTCTAAACAAGAGGGCTGCGTTCCTAACGAACACTGAAGCTTTCTTT. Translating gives CASSLNKRAAFLTNTEAFF. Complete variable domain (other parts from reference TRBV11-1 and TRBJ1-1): EAEVAQSPRYKITEKSQAVAFWCDPISGHATLYWYRQILGQGPELLVQFQDESVVDDSQLPKDRFSAERLKGVDSTLKIQPAELGDSAMYLCASSLNKRAAFLTNTEAFFGQGTRLTVV.

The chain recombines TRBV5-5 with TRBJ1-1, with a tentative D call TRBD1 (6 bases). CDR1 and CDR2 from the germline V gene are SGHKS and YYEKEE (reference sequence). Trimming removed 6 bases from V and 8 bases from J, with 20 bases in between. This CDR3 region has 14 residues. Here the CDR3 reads CASTITGGPREAFF. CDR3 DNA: TGTGCCAGCACCATCACGGGGGGCCCGCGGGAAGCTTTCTTT. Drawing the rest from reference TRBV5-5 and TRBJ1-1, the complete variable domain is DAGVTQSPTHLIKTRGQQVTLRCSPISGHKSVSWYQQVLGQGPQFIFQYYEKEERGRGNFPDRFSARQFPNYSSELNVNALLLGDSALYLCASTITGGPREAFFGQGTRLTVV.

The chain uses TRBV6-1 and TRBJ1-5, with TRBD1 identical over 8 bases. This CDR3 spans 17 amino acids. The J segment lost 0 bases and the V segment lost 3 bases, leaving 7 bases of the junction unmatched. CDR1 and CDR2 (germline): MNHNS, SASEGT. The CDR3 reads CASSDGTGRYSNQPQHF. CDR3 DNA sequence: TGTGCCAGCAGTGACGGGACAGGACGTTATAGCAATCAGCCCCAGCATTTT.

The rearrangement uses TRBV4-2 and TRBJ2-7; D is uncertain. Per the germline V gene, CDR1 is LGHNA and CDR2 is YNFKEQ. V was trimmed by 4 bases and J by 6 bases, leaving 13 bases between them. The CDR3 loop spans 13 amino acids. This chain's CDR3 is CASSPYTISEQYF. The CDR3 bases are TGTGCCAGCAGCCCGTATACAATATCCGAGCAGTACTTC.

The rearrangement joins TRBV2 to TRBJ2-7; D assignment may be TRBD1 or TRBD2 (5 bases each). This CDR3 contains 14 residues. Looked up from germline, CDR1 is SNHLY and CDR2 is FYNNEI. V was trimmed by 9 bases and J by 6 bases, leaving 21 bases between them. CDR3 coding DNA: TGTGCCAGTAGTCCAGAGGGGTCAGGGTCCGAGCAGTACTTC. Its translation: CASSPEGSGSEQYF.

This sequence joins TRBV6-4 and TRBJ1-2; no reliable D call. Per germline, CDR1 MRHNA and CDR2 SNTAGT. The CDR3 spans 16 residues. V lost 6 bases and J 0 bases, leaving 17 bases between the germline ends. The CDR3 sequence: CASRPFSELANYGYTF. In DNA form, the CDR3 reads TGTGCCAGCAGGCCCTTTAGCGAGCTTGCTAACTATGGCTACACCTTC.

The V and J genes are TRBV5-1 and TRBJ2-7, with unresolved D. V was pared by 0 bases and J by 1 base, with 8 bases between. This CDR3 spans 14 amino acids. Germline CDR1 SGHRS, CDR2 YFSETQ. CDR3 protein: CASSLAEISYEQYF. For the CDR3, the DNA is TGCGCCAGCAGCTTGGCCGAGATTTCCTACGAGCAGTACTTC.

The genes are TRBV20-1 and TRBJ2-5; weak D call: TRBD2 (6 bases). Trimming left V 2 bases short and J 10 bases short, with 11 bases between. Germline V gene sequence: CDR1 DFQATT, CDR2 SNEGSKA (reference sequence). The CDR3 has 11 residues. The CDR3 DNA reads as TGCAGTGCTAGAACTGGGACTCACCAGTACTTC. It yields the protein CSARTGTHQYF.

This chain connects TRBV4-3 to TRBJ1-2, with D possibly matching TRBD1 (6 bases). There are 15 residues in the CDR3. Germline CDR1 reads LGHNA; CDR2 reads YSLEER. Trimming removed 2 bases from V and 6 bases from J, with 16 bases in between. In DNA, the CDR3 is TGCGCCAGCAGCCAAACAACGACAGGCCGAAATGGCTACACCTTC. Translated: CASSQTTTGRNGYTF.

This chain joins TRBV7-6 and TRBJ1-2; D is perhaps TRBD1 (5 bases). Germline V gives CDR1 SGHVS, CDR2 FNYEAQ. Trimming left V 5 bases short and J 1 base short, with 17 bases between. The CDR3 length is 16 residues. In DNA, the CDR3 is TGTGCCAGCAGCCCGCTCGAGGGGAGTCGTAACTATGGCTACACCTTC. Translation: CASSPLEGSRNYGYTF.

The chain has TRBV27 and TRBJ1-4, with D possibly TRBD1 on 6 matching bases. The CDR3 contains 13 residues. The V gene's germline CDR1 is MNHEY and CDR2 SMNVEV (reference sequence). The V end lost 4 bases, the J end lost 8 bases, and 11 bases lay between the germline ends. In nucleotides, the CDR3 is TGTGCCAGCAGTTCCCAGGGGCGCGAAAAACTGTTTTTT. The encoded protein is CASSSQGREKLFF.

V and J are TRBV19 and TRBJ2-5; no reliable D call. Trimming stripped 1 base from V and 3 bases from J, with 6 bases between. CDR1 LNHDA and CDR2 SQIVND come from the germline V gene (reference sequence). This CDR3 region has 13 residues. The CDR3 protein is CASSIGVKETQYF. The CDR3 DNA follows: TGTGCCAGTAGTATAGGTGTTAAAGAGACCCAGTACTTC.

The CDR3 DNA reads as TGTGCCAGCAGCCACGGGACAGTGGCCCCCGGGGAGCTGTTTTTT. The encoded protein is CASSHGTVAPGELFF. This chain joins TRBV2 and TRBJ2-2, with 7 bases fitting TRBD1. The CDR3 is 15 residues long. Germline lookup yields CDR1 SNHLY and CDR2 FYNNEI. Losses at the gene ends were 6 bases for V and 6 bases for J; bases not matched to a gene: 10.

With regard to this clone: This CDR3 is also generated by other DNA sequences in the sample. Here the CDR3 reads CASSYSIGSNQPQHF. In nucleotides, the CDR3 is TGTGCCAGCAGTTACTCCATAGGATCGAATCAGCCCCAGCATTTT. The rearrangement links TRBV6-5 to TRBJ1-5, with no clear D. This CDR3 has 15 amino acids. Germline-derived CDR1 and CDR2 are MNHEY and SVGAGI. V was clipped by 0 bases and J by 4 bases, with 10 bases between them.

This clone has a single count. For the CDR3, the DNA is TGTGCCATCAGTGTTGCGGGGAGTAATGGCTACACCTTC. This encodes CAISVAGSNGYTF. The V call is TRBV10-3, the J call TRBJ1-2; D remains unclear. V was shortened by 4 bases and J by 6 bases, with 12 bases between the two germline ends. Germline V CDR1 and CDR2: ENHRY, SYGVKD. The CDR3 is made up of 13 amino acids.

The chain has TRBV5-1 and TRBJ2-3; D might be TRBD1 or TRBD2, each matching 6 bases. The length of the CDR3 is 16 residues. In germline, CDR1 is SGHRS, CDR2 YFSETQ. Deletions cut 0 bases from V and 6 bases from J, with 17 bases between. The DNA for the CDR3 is TGCGCCAGCAGCTTGGCCGGGTCGGGGGCACGTGATACGCAGTATTTT. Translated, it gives CASSLAGSGARDTQYF.

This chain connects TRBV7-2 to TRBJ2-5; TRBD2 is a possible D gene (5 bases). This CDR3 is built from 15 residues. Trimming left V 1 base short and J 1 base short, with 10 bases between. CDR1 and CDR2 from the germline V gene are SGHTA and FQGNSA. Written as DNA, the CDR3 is TGTGCCAGCAGCTTAGATTTCGGGGTCCAAGAGACCCAGTACTTC. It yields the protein CASSLDFGVQETQYF.

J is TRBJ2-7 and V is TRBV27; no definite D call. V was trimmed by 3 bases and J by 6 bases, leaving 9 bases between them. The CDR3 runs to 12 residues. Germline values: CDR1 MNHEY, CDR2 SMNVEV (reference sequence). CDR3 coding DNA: TGTGCCAGCAGTTTGCCCGGCGGCGAGCAGTACTTC. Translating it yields CASSLPGGEQYF.

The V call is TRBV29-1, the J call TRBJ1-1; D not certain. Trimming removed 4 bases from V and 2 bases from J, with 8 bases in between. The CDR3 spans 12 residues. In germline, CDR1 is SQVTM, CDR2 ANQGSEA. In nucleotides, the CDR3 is TGCAGCGTTGCCCCGCCCAACACTGAAGCTTTCTTT. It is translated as CSVAPPNTEAFF.

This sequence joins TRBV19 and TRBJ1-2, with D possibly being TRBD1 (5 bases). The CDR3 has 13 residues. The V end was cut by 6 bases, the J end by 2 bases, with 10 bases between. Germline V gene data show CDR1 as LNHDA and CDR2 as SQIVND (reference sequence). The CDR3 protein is CASRKGTNYGYTF. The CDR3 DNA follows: TGTGCCAGTAGGAAGGGGACCAACTATGGCTACACCTTC. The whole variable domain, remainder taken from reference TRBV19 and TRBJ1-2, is DGGITQSPKYLFRKEGQNVTLSCEQNLNHDAMYWYRQDPGQGLRLIYYSQIVNDFQKGDIAEGYSVSREKKESFPLTVTSAQKNPTAFYLCASRKGTNYGYTFGSGTRLTVV.

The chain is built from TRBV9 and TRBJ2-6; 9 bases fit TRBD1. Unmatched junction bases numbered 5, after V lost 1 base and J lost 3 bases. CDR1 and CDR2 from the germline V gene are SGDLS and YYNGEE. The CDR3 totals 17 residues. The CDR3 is CASSVRTGGYGANVLTF. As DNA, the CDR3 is TGTGCCAGCAGCGTACGCACAGGGGGCTATGGGGCCAACGTCCTGACTTTC. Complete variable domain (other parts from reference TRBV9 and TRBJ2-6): DSGVTQTPKHLITATGQRVTLRCSPRSGDLSVYWYQQSLDQGLQFLIQYYNGEERAKGNILERFSAQQFPDLHSELNLSSLELGDSALYFCASSVRTGGYGANVLTFGAGSRLTVL.

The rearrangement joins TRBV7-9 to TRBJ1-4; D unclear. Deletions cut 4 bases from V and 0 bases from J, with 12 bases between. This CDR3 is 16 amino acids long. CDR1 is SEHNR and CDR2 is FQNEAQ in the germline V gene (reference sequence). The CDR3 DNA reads TGTGCCAGCAGCTCCTTCCGGGAGACAACTAATGAAAAACTGTTTTTT. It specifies CASSSFRETTNEKLFF.

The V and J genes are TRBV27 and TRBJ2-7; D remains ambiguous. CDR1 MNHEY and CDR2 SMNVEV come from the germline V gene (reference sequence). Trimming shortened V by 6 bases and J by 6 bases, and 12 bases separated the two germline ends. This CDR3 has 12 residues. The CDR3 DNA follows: TGTGCCAGCAGGGCGTCTCCGGGCGAGCAGTACTTC. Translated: CASRASPGEQYF.

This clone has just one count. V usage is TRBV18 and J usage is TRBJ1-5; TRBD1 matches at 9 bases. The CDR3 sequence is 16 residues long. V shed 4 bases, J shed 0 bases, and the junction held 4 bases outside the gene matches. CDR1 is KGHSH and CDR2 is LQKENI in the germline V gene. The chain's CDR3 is CASSRTGGNSNQPQHF. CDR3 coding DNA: TGTGCCAGCTCACGAACAGGGGGCAATAGCAATCAGCCCCAGCATTTT.

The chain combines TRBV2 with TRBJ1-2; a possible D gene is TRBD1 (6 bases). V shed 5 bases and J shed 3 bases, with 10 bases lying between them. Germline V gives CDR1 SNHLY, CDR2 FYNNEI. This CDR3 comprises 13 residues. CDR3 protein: CASSLGGDYGYTF. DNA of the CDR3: TGTGCCAGCAGTCTAGGGGGGGACTATGGCTACACCTTC.

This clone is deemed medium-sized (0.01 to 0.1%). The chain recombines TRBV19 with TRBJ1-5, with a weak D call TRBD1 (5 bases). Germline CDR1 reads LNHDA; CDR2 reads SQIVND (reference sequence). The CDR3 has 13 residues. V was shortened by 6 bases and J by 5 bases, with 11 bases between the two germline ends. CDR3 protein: CASRVGGDQPQHF. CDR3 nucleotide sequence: TGTGCCAGTAGGGTCGGGGGGGATCAGCCCCAGCATTTT.

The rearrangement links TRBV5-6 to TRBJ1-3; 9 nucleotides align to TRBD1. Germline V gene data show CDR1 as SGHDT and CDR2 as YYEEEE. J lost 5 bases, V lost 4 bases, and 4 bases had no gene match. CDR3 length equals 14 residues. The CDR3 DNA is TGTGCCAGCAGCCCTGGGACAGGGAGAAACACCATATATTTT. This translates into CASSPGTGRNTIYF.

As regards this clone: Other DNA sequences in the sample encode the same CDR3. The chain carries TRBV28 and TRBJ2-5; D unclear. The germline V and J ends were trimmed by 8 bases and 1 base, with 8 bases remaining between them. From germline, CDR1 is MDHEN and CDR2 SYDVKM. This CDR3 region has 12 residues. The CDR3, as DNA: TGTGCCAGCCGCGGTATCCAAGAGACCCAGTACTTC. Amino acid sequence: CASRGIQETQYF.

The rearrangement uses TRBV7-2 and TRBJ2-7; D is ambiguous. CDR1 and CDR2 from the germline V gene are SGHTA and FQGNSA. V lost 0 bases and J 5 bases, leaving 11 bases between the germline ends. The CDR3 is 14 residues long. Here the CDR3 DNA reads TGTGCCAGCAGCTTAGCCCTCGTAAGGGACGAGCAGTACTTC. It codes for CASSLALVRDEQYF.

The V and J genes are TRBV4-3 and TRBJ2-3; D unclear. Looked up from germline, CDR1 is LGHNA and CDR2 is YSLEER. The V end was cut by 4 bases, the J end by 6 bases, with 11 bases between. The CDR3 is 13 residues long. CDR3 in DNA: TGCGCCAGCAGCCCTCGCGAGTGGGATACGCAGTATTTT. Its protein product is CASSPREWDTQYF.

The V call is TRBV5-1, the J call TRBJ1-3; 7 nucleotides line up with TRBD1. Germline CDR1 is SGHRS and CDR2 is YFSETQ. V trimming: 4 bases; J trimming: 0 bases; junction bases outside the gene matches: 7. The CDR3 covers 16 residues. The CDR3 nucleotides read TGCGCCAGCAGCGACGGACAGGCCGGCTCTGGAAACACCATATATTTT. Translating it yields CASSDGQAGSGNTIYF.